The present T cell receptor beta chain was sequenced within a study of blood T cell repertoires in COVID-19. Study as a whole: In each case, the material was cDNA or gDNA derived from T cells, B-cell-depleted T cells, or PBMCs.

The data were produced by immunoSEQ multiplex PCR, yet TCRdb's version contains in-frame clones alone and is incomplete. This sample yields approximately 230,000 clones, of which 90% to 95% are seen a single time; 1.5% to 2% belongs to the top ten. This clonotype was obtained from a woman aged 18-30 years who had recovered from COVID-19. The sequencing input was PBMCs or T cells enriched from blood (not recorded which).

This chain's CDR3 is CASSSQDQPQHF. CDR3 bases: TGTGCCAGCAGTTCCCAGGATCAGCCCCAGCATTTT. V gene TRBV28 combines with J gene TRBJ1-5; D is unresolved. The CDR3 totals 12 residues. Germline V gene lookup returns CDR1 MDHEN and CDR2 SYDVKM. Trimming took off 4 bases at V and 5 bases at J, with 6 bases between the two ends.